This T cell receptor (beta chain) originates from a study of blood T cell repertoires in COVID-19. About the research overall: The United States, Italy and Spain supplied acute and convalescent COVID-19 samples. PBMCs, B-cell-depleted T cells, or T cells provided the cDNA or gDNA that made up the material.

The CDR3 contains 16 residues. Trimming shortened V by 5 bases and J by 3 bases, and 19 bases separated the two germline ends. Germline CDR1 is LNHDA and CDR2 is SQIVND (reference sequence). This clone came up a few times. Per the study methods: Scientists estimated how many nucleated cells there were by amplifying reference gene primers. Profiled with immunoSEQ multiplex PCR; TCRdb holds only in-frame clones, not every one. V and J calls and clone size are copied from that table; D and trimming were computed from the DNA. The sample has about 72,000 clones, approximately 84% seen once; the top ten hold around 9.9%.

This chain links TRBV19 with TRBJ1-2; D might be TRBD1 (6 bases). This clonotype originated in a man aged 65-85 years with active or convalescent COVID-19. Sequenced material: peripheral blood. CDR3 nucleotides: TGTGCCAGTAGTCTCCCCGGGACATCTTGGGACTATGGCTACACCTTC. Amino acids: CASSLPGTSWDYGYTF. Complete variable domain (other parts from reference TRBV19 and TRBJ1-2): DGGITQSPKYLFRKEGQNVTLSCEQNLNHDAMYWYRQDPGQGLRLIYYSQIVNDFQKGDIAEGYSVSREKKESFPLTVTSAQKNPTAFYLCASSLPGTSWDYGYTFGSGTRLTVV.